This T cell receptor (beta chain) was found in a study of pediatric ulcerative colitis. The germline V and J ends were trimmed by 5 bases and 3 bases, with 10 bases remaining between them. Looked up from germline, CDR1 is MNHEY and CDR2 is SVGAGI. The CDR3 loop spans 13 amino acids. This clone was recorded a few times. Generated by immunoSEQ multiplex PCR, the TCRdb table keeps only in-frame clones and is missing some. The repertoire holds 55,000 to 80,000 clones, with about three quarters as singletons. Specimen: blood. The J gene is TRBJ1-1, the V gene TRBV6-5, with D possibly TRBD1 on 5 matching bases. The origin of this receptor is a boy aged 5-17 years with moderate ulcerative colitis. As DNA, the CDR3 is TGTGCCAGCAGTCCGGGGGTTTACACTGAAGCTTTCTTT. This translates into CASSPGVYTEAFF.